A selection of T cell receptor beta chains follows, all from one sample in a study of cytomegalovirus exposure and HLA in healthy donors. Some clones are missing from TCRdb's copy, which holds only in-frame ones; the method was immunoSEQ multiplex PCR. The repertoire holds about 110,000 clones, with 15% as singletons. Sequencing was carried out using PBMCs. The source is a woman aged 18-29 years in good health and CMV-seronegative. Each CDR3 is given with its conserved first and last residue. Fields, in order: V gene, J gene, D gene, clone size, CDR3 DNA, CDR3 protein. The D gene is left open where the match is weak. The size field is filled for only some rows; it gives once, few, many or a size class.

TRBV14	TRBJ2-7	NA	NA	TGTGCCAGCAGCACCCGGGACAACGAGCAGTACTTC	CASSTRDNEQYF
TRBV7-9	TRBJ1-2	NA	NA	TGTGCCAGTAGGACAGTCAATCACTATGGCTACACCTTC	CASRTVNHYGYTF
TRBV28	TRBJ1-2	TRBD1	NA	TGTGCCAGCAGTTTCGATGGACAGGACTATGGCTACACCTTC	CASSFDGQDYGYTF
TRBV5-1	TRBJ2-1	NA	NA	TGCGCCAGCAGCTTCTCAGGACACCCTGAGCAGTTCTTC	CASSFSGHPEQFF
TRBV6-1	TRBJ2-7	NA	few	TGTGCCAGCAGTGAACCGCCAGGGCGTGGGGACGAGCAGTACTTC	CASSEPPGRGDEQYF
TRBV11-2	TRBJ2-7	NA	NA	TGTGCCAGCAGCCCGGGGTGGAGGGTCCCCTACGAGCAGTACTTC	CASSPGWRVPYEQYF
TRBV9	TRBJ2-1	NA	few	TGTGCCAGCAGCGTAGGGGGAGGGGGGTCCTACAATGAGCAGTTCTTC	CASSVGGGGSYNEQFF
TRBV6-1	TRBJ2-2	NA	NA	TGTGCCAGCAGTGAAGGCAGGGACACCGGGGAGCTGTTTTTT	CASSEGRDTGELFF
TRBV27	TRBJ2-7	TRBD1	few	TGTGCCAGCAGTTTATCACTCAGGGGGTACGAGCAGTACTTC	CASSLSLRGYEQYF
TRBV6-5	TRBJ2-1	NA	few	TGTGCCAGCAGTTACGACTGGAGCTCCTACAATGAGCAGTTCTTC	CASSYDWSSYNEQFF
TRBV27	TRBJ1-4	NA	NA	TGTGCCAGCAGTCCACCTAGGAGGTATTCGTACGAAAAACTGTTTTTT	CASSPPRRYSYEKLFF
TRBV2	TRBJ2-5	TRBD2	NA	TGTGCCAGCAGCGGGACTAGCTGGGAGACCCAGTACTTC	CASSGTSWETQYF
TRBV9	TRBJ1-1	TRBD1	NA	TGTGCCAGCAGCGTAGCTGAGGGACAGGGTTCCACTGAAGCTTTCTTT	CASSVAEGQGSTEAFF
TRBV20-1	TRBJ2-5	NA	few	TGCAGTGCATCAGACAAAGAGACCCAGTACTTC	CSASDKETQYF
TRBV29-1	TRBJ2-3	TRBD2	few	TGCAGCGTTGAAGATTCTAGTAGCGGGGGTAGCACAGATACGCAGTATTTT	CSVEDSSSGGSTDTQYF
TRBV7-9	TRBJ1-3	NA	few	TGTGCCAGCAGCTTAGATGTGAGGACCATATATTTT	CASSLDVRTIYF
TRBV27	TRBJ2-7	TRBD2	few	TGTGCCAGCAGTGCCCGACCCCTAACGACTAGCGCCTACGAGCAGTACTTC	CASSARPLTTSAYEQYF